The clone carrying this T cell receptor beta chain was seen many times. What it binds is unknown. The read finishes 3 residues shy of the CDR3 end, and the germline J gene is used to complete it. These data originate in a study of T cell clonality in common variable immunodeficiency. Study outcomes and limitations: The cause of increased CVID clonality remains unclear without subpopulation sequencing. Compared with controls, CVID subjects had fewer shared TCRbeta clones. Compared with healthy controls, CVID subjects showed increased TCRbeta clonality, mostly in about a third.

Here immunoSEQ multiplex PCR was the method, and the copy in TCRdb shows in-frame clones only, minus some. The sample holds 55,000 or so clones, and no clone turns up only once. Trimming cost V 3 bases and J 6 bases, with 21 bases left between them. CDR3 length: 17 residues. Germline-derived CDR1 and CDR2 are LNHDA and SQIVND (reference sequence). Sequencing was done on a sample of peripheral blood mononuclear cells. The chain has TRBV19 and TRBJ2-1; D gene unclear. The clonotype comes from a person aged 18-70 years in good health. The CDR3 DNA, read in part, is TGTGCCAGTAGTATTTCTGTTGGGCAGCCCACCATCAATGAG. Amino acids: CASSISVGQPTINE. The entire CDR3 sequence reads CASSISVGQPTINEQFF.